A single sample is the source of the 24 T cell receptor beta chains below, sequenced in a study of cytomegalovirus exposure and HLA in healthy donors. The PCR made use of 60 Vbeta and 13 Jbeta primers. Repertoires were generated with immunoSEQ multiplex PCR, while TCRdb's copy carries only in-frame clones and drops some. The sample holds approximately 120,000 clones, around 80% seen once. The source material was PBMCs. The receptors stem from a female donor in good health and CMV-seronegative.

This chain connects TRBV19 to TRBJ1-2; TRBD1 aligns across 7 bases. Germline loops: CDR1 LNHDA, CDR2 SQIVND (reference sequence). The CDR3 totals 14 residues. V lost 7 bases, J lost 2 bases, and 7 bases stayed unmatched. CDR3: CASTGTDKNYGYTF. CDR3 sequence (DNA): TGTGCCAGTACTGGGACAGACAAAAACTATGGCTACACCTTC.

The genes are TRBV27 and TRBJ2-5, with 11 positions matching TRBD2. The junction had 8 bases not matched to a gene; V was cut back by 6 bases and J by 5 bases. CDR3 length: 15 residues. Per germline, CDR1 MNHEY and CDR2 SMNVEV (reference sequence). CDR3 residues: CASRSLAGEGETQYF. CDR3 in DNA: TGTGCCAGCAGATCACTAGCGGGAGAGGGTGAGACCCAGTACTTC.

The rearrangement uses TRBV21-1 and TRBJ2-1; the D segment call TRBD2 is taken from the table without a DNA check. TRBV21-1 is recorded as a pseudogene. The CDR3 is 11 residues long. The CDR3 loop is CASTPGCLQFF. The CDR3 bases are TGTGCCAGCACCCCGGGTTGTCTGCAGTTCTTC.

This sequence joins TRBV6-5 and TRBJ2-2; tentative D call: TRBD1 (6 bases). The CDR3 totals 15 residues. Germline CDR1 and CDR2: MNHEY and SVGAGI. V was cut by 6 bases and J by 1 base, with 12 bases left in between. The CDR3: CASSRDIKNTGELFF. CDR3 coding DNA: TGTGCCAGCAGCCGGGACATAAAGAACACCGGGGAGCTGTTTTTT.

This clone was detected only once. Written as DNA, the CDR3 is TGCGCCAGCAGTGAGTTGGGCTCAGGGAGGGTGCGGGATACGCAGTATTTT. It encodes CASSELGSGRVRDTQYF. The genes are TRBV10-1 and TRBJ2-3, with 7 bases matching TRBD2. CDR3 size: 17 residues. Germline V gene lookup returns CDR1 WNHNN and CDR2 SYGVQD (reference sequence). V trimming: 1 base; J trimming: 6 bases; junction bases outside the gene matches: 13.

V gene TRBV6-5 combines with J gene TRBJ1-2, with 7 bases fitting TRBD1. V dropped 2 bases and J dropped 6; count of bases not matched to a gene: 6. Germline V gives CDR1 MNHEY, CDR2 SVGAGI. The CDR3 runs 14 residues. CDR3: CASSYGGQMDGYTF. CDR3 nucleotide sequence: TGTGCCAGCAGTTACGGGGGACAGATGGATGGCTACACCTTC.

The chain has TRBV6-1 and TRBJ2-7; 7 positions agree with TRBD1. Per the germline V gene, CDR1 is MNHNS and CDR2 is SASEGT. CDR3 length: 13 residues. V trimming: 6 bases; J trimming: 7 bases; junction bases outside the gene matches: 9. CDR3 nucleotides: TGTGCCAGCAGGACAGGTTCCAGGGGGGAGCAGTACTTC. As protein: CASRTGSRGEQYF.

The V gene is TRBV6-4, the J gene TRBJ2-1; D gene uncertain. The CDR3 spans 12 residues. V lost 0 bases to trimming and J lost 8 bases, with 5 bases between them. From germline, CDR1 is MRHNA and CDR2 SNTAGT. CDR3 sequence: CASSDSGDEQFF. CDR3 sequence (DNA): TGTGCCAGCAGTGACTCGGGCGATGAGCAGTTCTTC.

The chain couples TRBV18 to TRBJ2-3; 10 bases are a match to TRBD2. Germline CDR1 is KGHSH and CDR2 is LQKENI. The length of the CDR3 is 17 residues. The ends lost 3 bases at V and 1 base at J; junction bases unmatched: 7. CDR3 sequence: CASSPPSLAGGTDTQYF. CDR3 bases: TGTGCCAGCTCACCCCCTTCGCTAGCGGGGGGCACAGATACGCAGTATTTT.

The chain carries TRBV14 and TRBJ2-1; 8 positions match TRBD2. CDR3 length: 16 amino acids. Germline V gene sequence: CDR1 SGHDN, CDR2 FVKESK. The ends lost 5 bases at V and 7 bases at J; junction bases unmatched: 13. The CDR3 sequence is CASSFYGRASGNEQFF. The CDR3 DNA is TGTGCCAGCAGCTTCTACGGGAGGGCCTCGGGGAATGAGCAGTTCTTC.

The genes are TRBV6-1 and TRBJ2-5, with 10 bases fitting TRBD1. The trim removed 6 bases at V and 5 bases at J, leaving 9 bases unmatched. The CDR3 length is 15 residues. Germline V gene data show CDR1 as MNHNS and CDR2 as SASEGT. DNA of the CDR3: TGTGCCAGCAGCCCCGACAGGGGGCTGGTTGAGACCCAGTACTTC. The encoded protein is CASSPDRGLVETQYF.

The CDR3 sequence is CASSTRDRDYEQYF. The CDR3 DNA sequence: TGCGCCAGCAGCACCCGGGACAGGGACTACGAGCAGTACTTC. The V gene is TRBV10-2, the J gene TRBJ2-5, with 9 nucleotides matching TRBD1. The J call is uncertain, as TRBJ2-7 better fits the DNA end. CDR1 and CDR2 from the germline V gene are WSHSY and SAAADI. The CDR3 has 14 amino acids.

On this clone: The same CDR3 is also encoded by other DNA sequences in this sample. The chain uses TRBV6-1 and TRBJ2-5; D gene unclear. The germline V and J ends were trimmed by 2 bases and 4 bases, with 2 bases remaining between them. The CDR3 spans 11 residues. The V gene's germline CDR1 is MNHNS and CDR2 SASEGT. The CDR3 DNA reads TGTGCCAGCAGTGAACGAGAGACCCAGTACTTC. Protein sequence: CASSERETQYF.

The rearrangement joins TRBV16 to TRBJ2-1, with 10 positions matching TRBD2. CDR1 is KGHSY, CDR2 FQNENV, per germline. The length of the CDR3 is 20 residues. Trimming cost V 2 bases and J 6 bases; bases outside gene matches: 19. The CDR3 is CASSQVTGDPGLAGVNEQFF. As DNA, the CDR3 is TGTGCCAGCAGCCAAGTGACAGGGGACCCGGGGCTAGCGGGAGTCAATGAGCAGTTCTTC.

The rearrangement joins TRBV7-2 to TRBJ2-1, with TRBD2 matching 9 bases. The CDR3 sequence is 15 residues long. The V and J ends lost 3 bases and 1 base, in that order; junction bases with no gene match: 1. The germline CDR1 and CDR2 sequences are SGHTA and FQGNSA. CDR3 sequence reads: CASSFGLASYNEQFF. CDR3 sequence (DNA): TGTGCCAGCAGCTTCGGACTAGCGTCCTACAATGAGCAGTTCTTC.

This clone was detected a few times. The chain carries TRBV5-5 and TRBJ1-5, with no clear D. This CDR3 is 15 amino acids long. Germline V gene lookup returns CDR1 SGHKS and CDR2 YYEKEE (reference sequence). With 5 bases removed from V and 4 bases from J, the gap between germline ends came to 16 bases. The CDR3 is CASRDYEPPNQPQHF. CDR3 DNA: TGTGCCAGCAGGGACTATGAGCCGCCTAATCAGCCCCAGCATTTT.

The chain carries TRBV7-8 and TRBJ2-1; D is unresolved. Trimming removed 1 base at V and 3 bases at J, with 4 bases between. Germline CDR1 and CDR2: SGHVS and FQNEAQ. This CDR3 has 13 residues. Here the CDR3 DNA reads TGTGCCAGCAGCTTAGAGAGCTACAATGAGCAGTTCTTC. Protein product: CASSLESYNEQFF.

The sample holds a few counts of this clone. This sequence joins TRBV2 and TRBJ2-6; TRBD1 aligns across 11 bases. The ends lost 2 bases at V and 3 bases at J; junction bases unmatched: 3. This CDR3 region has 17 residues. Germline values: CDR1 SNHLY, CDR2 FYNNEI. The CDR3 DNA sequence: TGTGCCAGCAGTGAATTGGACAGGGGGCTTGGGGCCAACGTCCTGACTTTC. Translating it yields CASSELDRGLGANVLTF.

The chain couples TRBV6-6 to TRBJ2-7, with 8 bases that match TRBD1. The germline gives CDR1 MNHNY, CDR2 SVGAGI (reference sequence). CDR3 size: 16 residues. The trim removed 2 bases at V and 1 base at J, leaving 7 bases unmatched. CDR3 nucleotide sequence: TGTGCCAGCAGTTACGGGGGACAGGTCATTTCCTACGAGCAGTACTTC. It codes for CASSYGGQVISYEQYF.

This chain uses TRBV2 with TRBJ2-5; maybe TRBD2 (6 bases). The CDR3 has 16 residues. The V and J ends lost 2 bases and 1 base respectively, with 14 bases between them. Germline V lookup: CDR1 SNHLY, CDR2 FYNNEI. CDR3 sequence (DNA): TGTGCCAGCAGTGAAATTTTGGGGGGATCCCAAGAGACCCAGTACTTC. Translated, it gives CASSEILGGSQETQYF.

Of note for this clone: Different DNA sequences within this sample yield the same CDR3. The chain recombines TRBV5-1 with TRBJ1-1, with D uncertain. V dropped 0 bases and J dropped 1 base, with 7 bases sitting between them. The CDR3 sequence is 14 residues long. Per germline, CDR1 SGHRS and CDR2 YFSETQ. The CDR3, as DNA: TGCGCCAGCAGCTTGGTGGCAGGGAACACTGAAGCTTTCTTT. Translated: CASSLVAGNTEAFF.

The rearrangement joins TRBV6-5 to TRBJ2-7; the D is unclear. V shed 0 bases and J shed 6 bases, with 12 bases lying between them. Per germline, CDR1 MNHEY and CDR2 SVGAGI. This CDR3 region has 14 residues. CDR3 protein: CASSYSIGLGEQYF. Written as DNA, the CDR3 is TGTGCCAGCAGTTACTCGATCGGGTTAGGCGAGCAGTACTTC.

The chain joins TRBV25-1 to TRBJ1-5; no reliable D call. The CDR3 has 16 amino acids. CDR1 is MGHDK, CDR2 SYGVNS, per germline. Trimming took off 1 base at V and 3 bases at J, with 13 bases between the two ends. CDR3 region: CASSESSPGNNQPQHF. As DNA, the CDR3 is TGTGCCAGCAGTGAATCATCCCCGGGTAACAATCAGCCCCAGCATTTT.

The rearrangement joins TRBV7-2 to TRBJ1-1, with D unresolved. The CDR3 sequence is 13 residues long. V was cut by 8 bases and J by 2 bases, with 12 bases left in between. Germline loops: CDR1 SGHTA, CDR2 FQGNSA. CDR3 DNA sequence: TGTGCCAGCGCGCTGCGGGGAAACACTGAAGCTTTCTTT. Its protein product is CASALRGNTEAFF. Full variable domain (missing parts from reference TRBV7-2 and TRBJ1-1): GAGVSQSPSNKVTEKGKDVELRCDPISGHTALYWYRQSLGQGLEFLIYFQGNSAPDKSGLPSDRFSAERTGGSVSTLTIQRTQQEDSAVYLCASALRGNTEAFFGQGTRLTVV.